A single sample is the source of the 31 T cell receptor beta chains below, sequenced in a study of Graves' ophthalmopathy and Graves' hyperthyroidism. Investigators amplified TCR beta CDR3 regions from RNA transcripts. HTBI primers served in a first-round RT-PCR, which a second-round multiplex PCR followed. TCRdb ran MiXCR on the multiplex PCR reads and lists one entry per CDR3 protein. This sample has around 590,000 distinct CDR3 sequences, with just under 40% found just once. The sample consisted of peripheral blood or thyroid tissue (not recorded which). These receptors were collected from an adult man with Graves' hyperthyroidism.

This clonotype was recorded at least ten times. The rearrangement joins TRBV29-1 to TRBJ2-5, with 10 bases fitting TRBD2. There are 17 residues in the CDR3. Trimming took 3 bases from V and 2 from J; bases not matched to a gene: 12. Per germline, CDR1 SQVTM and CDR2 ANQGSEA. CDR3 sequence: CSVDGTDLAGEQETQYF. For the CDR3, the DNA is TGCAGCGTTGATGGGACCGACCTAGCGGGGGAGCAAGAGACCCAGTACTTC. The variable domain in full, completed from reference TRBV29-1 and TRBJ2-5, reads SAVISQKPSRDICQRGTSLTIQCQVDSQVTMMFWYRQQPGQSLTLIATANQGSEATYESGFVIDKFPISRPNLTFSTLTVSNMSPEDSSIYLCSVDGTDLAGEQETQYFGPGTRLLVL.

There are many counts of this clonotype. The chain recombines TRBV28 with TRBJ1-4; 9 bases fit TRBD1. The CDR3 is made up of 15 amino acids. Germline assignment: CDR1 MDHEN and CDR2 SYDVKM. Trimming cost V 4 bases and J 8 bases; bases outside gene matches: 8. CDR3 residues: CASSSGQGRKEKLFF. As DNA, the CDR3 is TGTGCCAGCAGTTCGGGACAGGGTCGGAAGGAAAAACTGTTTTTT.

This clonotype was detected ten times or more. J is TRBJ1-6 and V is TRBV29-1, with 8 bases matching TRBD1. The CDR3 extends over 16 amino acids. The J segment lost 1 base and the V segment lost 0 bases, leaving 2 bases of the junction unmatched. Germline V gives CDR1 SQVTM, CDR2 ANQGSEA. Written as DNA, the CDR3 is TGCAGCGTTGAAGACGACAGGGGTTCCTATAATTCACCCCTCCACTTT. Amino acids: CSVEDDRGSYNSPLHF.

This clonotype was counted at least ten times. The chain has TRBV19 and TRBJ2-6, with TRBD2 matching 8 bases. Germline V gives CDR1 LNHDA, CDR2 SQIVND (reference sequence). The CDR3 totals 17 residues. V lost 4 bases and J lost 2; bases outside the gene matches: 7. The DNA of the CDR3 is TGTGCCAGTAGTACGCTAGCGGGCGTCACTGGGGCCAACGTCCTGACTTTC. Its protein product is CASSTLAGVTGANVLTF.

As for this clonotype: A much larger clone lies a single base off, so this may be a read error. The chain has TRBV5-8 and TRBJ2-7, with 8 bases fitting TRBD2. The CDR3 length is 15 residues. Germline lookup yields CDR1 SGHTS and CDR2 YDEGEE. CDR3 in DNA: TGTGCCAGCAGCCTTGGAACAGCGGGAGCCTACGGGCAGTACTTC. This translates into CASSLGTAGAYGQYF.

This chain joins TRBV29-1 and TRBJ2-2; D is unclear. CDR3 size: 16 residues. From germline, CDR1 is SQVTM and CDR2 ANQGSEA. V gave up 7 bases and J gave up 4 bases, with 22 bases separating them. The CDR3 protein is CSAAYRGPMGTGELFF. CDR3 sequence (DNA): TGCAGCGCGGCGTATCGTGGGCCGATGGGCACCGGGGAGCTGTTTTTT.

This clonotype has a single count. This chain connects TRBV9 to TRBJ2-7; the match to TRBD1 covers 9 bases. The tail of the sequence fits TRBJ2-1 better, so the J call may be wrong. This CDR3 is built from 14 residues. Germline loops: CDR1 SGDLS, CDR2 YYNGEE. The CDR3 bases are TGTGCCAGCAGCGTAGCGACAGGGGGCAATGAGCAGTTCTTC. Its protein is CASSVATGGNEQFF.

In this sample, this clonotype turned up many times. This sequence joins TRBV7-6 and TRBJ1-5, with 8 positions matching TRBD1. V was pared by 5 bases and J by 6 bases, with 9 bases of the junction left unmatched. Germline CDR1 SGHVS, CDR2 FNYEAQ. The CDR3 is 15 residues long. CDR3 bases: TGTGCCAGCAGCCCTACAGGGGGTGGGGGTCAGCCCCAGCATTTT. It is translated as CASSPTGGGGQPQHF.

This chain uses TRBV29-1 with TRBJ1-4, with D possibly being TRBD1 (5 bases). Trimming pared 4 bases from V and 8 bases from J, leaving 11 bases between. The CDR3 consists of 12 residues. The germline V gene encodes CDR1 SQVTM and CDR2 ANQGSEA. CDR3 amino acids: CSVAGGDEKLFF. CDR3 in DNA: TGCAGCGTTGCGGGAGGGGACGAAAAACTGTTTTTT.

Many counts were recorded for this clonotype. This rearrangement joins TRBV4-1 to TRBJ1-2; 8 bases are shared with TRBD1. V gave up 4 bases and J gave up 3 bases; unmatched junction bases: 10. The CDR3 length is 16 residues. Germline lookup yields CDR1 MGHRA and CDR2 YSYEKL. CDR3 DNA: TGCGCCAGCAGCCCGGGACAGGTGGGTGTGGACTATGGCTACACCTTC. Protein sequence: CASSPGQVGVDYGYTF.

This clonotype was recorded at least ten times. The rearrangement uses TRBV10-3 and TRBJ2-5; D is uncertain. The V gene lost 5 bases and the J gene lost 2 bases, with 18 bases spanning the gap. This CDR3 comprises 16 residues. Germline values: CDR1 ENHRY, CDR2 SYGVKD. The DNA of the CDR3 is TGTGCCATCAGTTCTCCCGGCTGGGCAGTTCAAGAGACCCAGTACTTC. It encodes CAISSPGWAVQETQYF.

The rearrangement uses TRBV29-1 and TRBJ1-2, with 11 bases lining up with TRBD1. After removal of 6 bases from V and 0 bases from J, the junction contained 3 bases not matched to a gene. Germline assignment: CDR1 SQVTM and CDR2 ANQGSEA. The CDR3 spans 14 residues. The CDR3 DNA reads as TGCAGCGTGGCGGGACAGGGGGCTAACTATGGCTACACCTTC. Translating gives CSVAGQGANYGYTF.

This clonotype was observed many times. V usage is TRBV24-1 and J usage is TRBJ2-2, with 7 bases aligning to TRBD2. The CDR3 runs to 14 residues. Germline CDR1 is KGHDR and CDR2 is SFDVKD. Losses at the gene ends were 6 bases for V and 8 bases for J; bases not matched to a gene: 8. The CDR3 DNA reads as TGTGCCACCAGTCGCCGGGGGGACGGAGGGGAGCTGTTTTTT. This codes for CATSRRGDGGELFF.

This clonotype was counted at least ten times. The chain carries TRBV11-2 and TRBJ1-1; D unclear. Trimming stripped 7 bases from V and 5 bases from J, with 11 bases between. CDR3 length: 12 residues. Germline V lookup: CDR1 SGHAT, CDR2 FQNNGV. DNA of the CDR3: TGTGCCAGCACCCCCCTGGTGACTGAAGCTTTCTTT. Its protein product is CASTPLVTEAFF.

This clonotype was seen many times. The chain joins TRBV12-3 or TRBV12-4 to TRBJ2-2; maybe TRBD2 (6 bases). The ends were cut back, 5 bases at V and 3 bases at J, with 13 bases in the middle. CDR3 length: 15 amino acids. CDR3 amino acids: CASSPPGLYTGELFF. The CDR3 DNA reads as TGTGCCAGCAGTCCGCCGGGACTCTACACCGGGGAGCTGTTTTTT.

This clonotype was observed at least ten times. The CDR3 spells CASSLEHPGWETQYF. CDR3 nucleotides: TGTGCCAGCAGCTTGGAGCACCCGGGTTGGGAGACCCAGTACTTC. This chain links TRBV5-5 with TRBJ2-5; D unclear. Looked up from germline, CDR1 is SGHKS and CDR2 is YYEKEE (reference sequence). The CDR3 is made up of 15 amino acids. V was clipped by 0 bases and J by 5 bases, with 14 bases between them.

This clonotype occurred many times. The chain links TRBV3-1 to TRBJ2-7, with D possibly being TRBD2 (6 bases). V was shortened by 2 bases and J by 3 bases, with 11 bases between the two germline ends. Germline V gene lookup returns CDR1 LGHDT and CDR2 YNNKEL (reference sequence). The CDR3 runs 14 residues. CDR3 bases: TGTGCCAGCAGCCAAAGCGGGCAGGGCTACGAGCAGTACTTC. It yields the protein CASSQSGQGYEQYF.

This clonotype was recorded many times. CDR3 sequence: CASKKDRDLRTEAFF. CDR3 sequence (DNA): TGTGCCAGCAAGAAGGACAGGGACTTGAGGACTGAAGCTTTCTTT. The chain employs TRBV6-5 and TRBJ1-1; 8 bases line up with TRBD1. With V trimmed by 7 bases and J by 5 bases, 12 bases remained unmatched. Germline assignment: CDR1 MNHEY and CDR2 SVGAGI. This CDR3 is 15 amino acids long.

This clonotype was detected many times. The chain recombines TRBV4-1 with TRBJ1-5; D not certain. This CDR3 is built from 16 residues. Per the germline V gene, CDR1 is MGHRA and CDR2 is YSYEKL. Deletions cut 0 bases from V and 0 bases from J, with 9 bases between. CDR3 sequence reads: CASSQDPGFSNQPQHF. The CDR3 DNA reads TGCGCCAGCAGCCAAGATCCGGGATTTAGCAATCAGCCCCAGCATTTT.

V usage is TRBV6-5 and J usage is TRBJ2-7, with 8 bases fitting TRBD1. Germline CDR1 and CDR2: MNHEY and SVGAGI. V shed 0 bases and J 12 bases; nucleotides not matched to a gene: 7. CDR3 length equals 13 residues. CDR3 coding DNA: TGTGCCAGCAGTTACTCCGGACAGGGCGTGCGGTACTTC. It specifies CASSYSGQGVRYF.

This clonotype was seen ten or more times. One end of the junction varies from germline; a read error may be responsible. The DNA for the CDR3 is TGTGCCAGCAGTCTAGCGGGAGGGAGTTACGAGCAGTACTTC. It is translated as CASSLAGGSYEQYF. The V call is TRBV5-1, the J call TRBJ2-7, with 12 positions matching TRBD2. The V gene's germline CDR1 is SGHRS and CDR2 YFSETQ. The CDR3 length is 14 residues.

The CDR3: CASSRLAGGVETQYF. CDR3 bases: TGTGCCAGCAGCCGACTAGCGGGAGGTGTTGAGACCCAGTACTTC. The chain carries TRBV25-1 and TRBJ2-5; TRBD2 aligns across 13 bases. This CDR3 has 15 residues. Per the germline V gene, CDR1 is MGHDK and CDR2 is SYGVNS. With 6 bases clipped from V and 5 bases from J, the junction kept 6 bases outside the gene matches. The whole variable domain, filled in from reference TRBV25-1 and TRBJ2-5, reads EADIYQTPRYLVIGTGKKITLECSQTMGHDKMYWYQQDPGMELHLIHYSYGVNSTEKGDLSSESTVSRIRTEHFPLTLESARPSHTSQYLCASSRLAGGVETQYFGPGTRLLVL.

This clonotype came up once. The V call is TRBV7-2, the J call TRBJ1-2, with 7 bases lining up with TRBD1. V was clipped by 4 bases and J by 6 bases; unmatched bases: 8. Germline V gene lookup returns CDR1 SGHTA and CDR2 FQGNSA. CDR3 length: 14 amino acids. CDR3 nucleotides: TGTGCCAGCAGCTCCCCCAGGGGGGTTGATGGCTACACCTTC. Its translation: CASSSPRGVDGYTF.

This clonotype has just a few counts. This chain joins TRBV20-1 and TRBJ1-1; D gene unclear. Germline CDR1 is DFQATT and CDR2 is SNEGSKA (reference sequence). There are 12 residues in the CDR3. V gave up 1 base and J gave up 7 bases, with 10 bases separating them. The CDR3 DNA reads TGCAGTGCTAGAGTCTGGCCAGGTGAAGCTTTCTTT. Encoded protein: CSARVWPGEAFF.

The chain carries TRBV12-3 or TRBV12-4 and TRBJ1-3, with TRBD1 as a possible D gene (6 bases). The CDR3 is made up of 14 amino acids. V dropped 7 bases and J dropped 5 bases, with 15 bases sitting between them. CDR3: CASNSRGSRNTIYF. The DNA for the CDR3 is TGTGCCAGCAACTCTAGGGGGTCTCGAAACACCATATATTTT.

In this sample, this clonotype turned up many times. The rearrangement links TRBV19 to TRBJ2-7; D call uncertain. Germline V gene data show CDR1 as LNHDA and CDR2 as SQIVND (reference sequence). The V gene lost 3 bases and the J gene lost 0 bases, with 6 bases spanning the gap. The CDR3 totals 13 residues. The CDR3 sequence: CASSIWGSYEQYF. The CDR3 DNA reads TGTGCCAGTAGTATCTGGGGCTCCTACGAGCAGTACTTC.

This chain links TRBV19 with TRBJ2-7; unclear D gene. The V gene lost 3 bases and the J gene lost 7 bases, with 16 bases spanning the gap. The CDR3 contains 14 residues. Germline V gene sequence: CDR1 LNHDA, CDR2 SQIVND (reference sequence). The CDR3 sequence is CASSIGGSYNEQYF. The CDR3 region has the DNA TGTGCCAGTAGTATCGGCGGCTCCTACAATGAGCAGTACTTC.

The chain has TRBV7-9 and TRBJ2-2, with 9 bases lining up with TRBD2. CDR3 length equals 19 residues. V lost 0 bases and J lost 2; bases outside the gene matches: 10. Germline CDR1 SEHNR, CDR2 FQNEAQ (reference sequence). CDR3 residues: CASSLALGSGRHNTGELFF. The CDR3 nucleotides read TGTGCCAGCAGCTTAGCGCTTGGAAGCGGGAGGCATAACACCGGGGAGCTGTTTTTT. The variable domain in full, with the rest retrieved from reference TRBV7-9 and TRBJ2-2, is DTGVSQNPRHKITKRGQNVTFRCDPISEHNRLYWYRQTLGQGPEFLTYFQNEAQLEKSRLLSDRFSAERPKGSFSTLEIQRTEQGDSAMYLCASSLALGSGRHNTGELFFGEGSRLTVL.

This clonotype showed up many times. The CDR3 bases are TGCAGTGCTAGAGGGACGGAGGATTCACCCCTCCACTTT. Amino acids: CSARGTEDSPLHF. The V and J genes are TRBV20-1 and TRBJ1-6; D remains unclear. V gave up 1 base and J gave up 8 bases, with 9 bases separating them. Per germline, CDR1 DFQATT and CDR2 SNEGSKA (reference sequence). The CDR3 runs to 13 residues.

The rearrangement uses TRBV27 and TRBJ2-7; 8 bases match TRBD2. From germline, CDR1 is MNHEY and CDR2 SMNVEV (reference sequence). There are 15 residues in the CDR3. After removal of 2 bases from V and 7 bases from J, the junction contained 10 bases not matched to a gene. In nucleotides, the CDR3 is TGTGCCAGCAGTTTAACGGGACTAGTCTTTGGGGAGCAGTACTTC. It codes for CASSLTGLVFGEQYF.

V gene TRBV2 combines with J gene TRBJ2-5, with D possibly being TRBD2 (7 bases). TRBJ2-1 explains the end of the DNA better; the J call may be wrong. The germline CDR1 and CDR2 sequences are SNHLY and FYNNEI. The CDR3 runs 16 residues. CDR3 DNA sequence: TGTGCCAGCAGTGAGATTCTAGCGGAGGGGGACAATGAGCAGTTCTTC. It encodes CASSEILAEGDNEQFF.